Here is one T cell receptor (beta chain) with its context. Sorting used thawed, overnight-rested PBMC stained with anti-CD3, a viability dye and GMM-loaded CD1B tetramer. C32 glucose monomycolate from Rhodococcus equi was loaded onto the CD1B tetramers. The germline gives CDR1 MDHEN, CDR2 SYDVKM. The V and J ends lost 3 bases and 1 base respectively, with 9 bases between them. CDR3 length: 14 residues. This sample was taken from a study of T cells in tuberculosis. This table comes from immunoSEQ multiplex PCR, and its TCRdb copy is limited to in-frame clones, with some not included. This table has some 60,000 clones, 81% appearing once.

This receptor was taken from an adult woman with latent tuberculosis. Sequencing was performed on CD1b-GMM tetramer-negative cells sorted from PBMCs. The chain combines TRBV28 with TRBJ1-1; D gene uncertain. The CDR3 nucleotides read TGTGCCAGCAGTTTCCCGTCTTCGAACACTGAAGCTTTCTTT. Its protein is CASSFPSSNTEAFF.